Listed here are 14 T cell receptor beta chains from one sample, sequenced in a study of blood T cell repertoires in COVID-19. Sequencing used immunoSEQ multiplex PCR; TCRdb keeps in-frame clones, though not all of them. The repertoire consists of fewer than 120,000 clones, with 88% occurring once and the leading ten covering around 3.2%. The specimen was peripheral blood. The receptors were sampled from a woman aged 45 to 65 with acute or convalescent COVID-19.

The chain uses TRBV6-6 and TRBJ2-1, with unresolved D. The CDR3 loop spans 13 amino acids. The germline CDR1 and CDR2 sequences are MNHNY and SVGAGI (reference sequence). V was pared by 0 bases and J by 7 bases, with 7 bases between. The CDR3 bases are TGTGCCAGCAGTTACTCGGCCAGAAATGAGCAGTTCTTC. This gives the protein CASSYSARNEQFF.

This clone was seen more than once but under ten times. The chain employs TRBV7-2 and TRBJ2-5; 10 bases are shared with TRBD2. V shed 1 base, J shed 0 bases, and the junction held 2 bases outside the gene matches. The CDR3 consists of 16 residues. The V gene's germline CDR1 is SGHTA and CDR2 FQGNSA. In DNA, the CDR3 is TGTGCCAGCAGCTTAGGGGGACTAGCGCACCAAGAGACCCAGTACTTC. Translating it yields CASSLGGLAHQETQYF.

The V call is TRBV5-4, the J call TRBJ2-7; 13 bases are shared with TRBD2. There are 17 residues in the CDR3. Germline loops: CDR1 SGHNT, CDR2 YYREEE (reference sequence). V was clipped by 3 bases and J by 4 bases; unmatched bases: 10. CDR3 residues: CASSSAGTSGKGYEQYF. In DNA, the CDR3 is TGTGCCAGCAGCTCCGCGGGGACTAGCGGGAAGGGGTACGAGCAGTACTTC.

The J gene is TRBJ1-5, the V gene TRBV19; 9 nucleotides line up with TRBD1. The CDR3 spans 14 residues. Germline CDR1 reads LNHDA; CDR2 reads SQIVND (reference sequence). The junction had 4 bases not matched to a gene; V was cut back by 5 bases and J by 5 bases. As DNA, the CDR3 is TGTGCCAGTAGTGAGGACAGGGGATATCAGCCCCAGCATTTT. It is translated as CASSEDRGYQPQHF.

V and J are TRBV25-1 and TRBJ2-1; 10 nucleotides line up with TRBD2. The germline CDR1 and CDR2 sequences are MGHDK and SYGVNS. V dropped 2 bases and J dropped 9; count of bases not matched to a gene: 10. The CDR3 loop spans 16 amino acids. CDR3 bases: TGTGCCAGCAGTGAAGGAGTAGCGGGAGGTAATGGTGAGCAGTTCTTC. Translating gives CASSEGVAGGNGEQFF. The whole variable domain, remainder taken from reference TRBV25-1 and TRBJ2-1, is EADIYQTPRYLVIGTGKKITLECSQTMGHDKMYWYQQDPGMELHLIHYSYGVNSTEKGDLSSESTVSRIRTEHFPLTLESARPSHTSQYLCASSEGVAGGNGEQFFGPGTRLTVL.

The table lists this clone with a count of one. The chain joins TRBV28 to TRBJ1-5; 9 bases match TRBD1. The CDR3 contains 17 residues. V shed 5 bases, J shed 3 bases, and the junction held 11 bases outside the gene matches. Germline CDR1 MDHEN, CDR2 SYDVKM. CDR3 amino acids: CASSISQGANLNQPQHF. The CDR3, as DNA: TGTGCCAGCAGTATCTCACAGGGGGCGAATCTCAATCAGCCCCAGCATTTT. The full variable domain, with the rest looked up from reference TRBV28 and TRBJ1-5, is DVKVTQSSRYLVKRTGEKVFLECVQDMDHENMFWYRQDPGLGLRLIYFSYDVKMKEKGDIPEGYSVSREKKERFSLILESASTNQTSMYLCASSISQGANLNQPQHFGDGTRLSIL.

This clone has only one observation. CDR3 in amino acids: CASSFFLQGAGELFF. The CDR3 coding sequence is TGCGCCAGCAGCTTCTTTTTACAGGGGGCCGGGGAGCTGTTTTTT. This sequence joins TRBV5-1 and TRBJ2-2; TRBD1 matches at 8 bases. CDR1 and CDR2 from the germline V gene are SGHRS and YFSETQ. The CDR3 totals 15 residues. V lost 2 bases to trimming and J lost 6 bases; unmatched junction nucleotides: 6. Together with reference TRBV5-1 and TRBJ2-2, the CDR3 gives the full variable domain: KAGVTQTPRYLIKTRGQQVTLSCSPISGHRSVSWYQQTPGQGLQFLFEYFSETQRNKGNFPGRFSGRQFSNSRSEMNVSTLELGDSALYLCASSFFLQGAGELFFGEGSRLTVL.

J is TRBJ2-1 and V is TRBV6-6; 11 bases align to TRBD2. The V and J ends lost 5 bases and 5 bases, in that order; junction bases with no gene match: 2. The CDR3 covers 14 residues. Germline V gives CDR1 MNHNY, CDR2 SVGAGI (reference sequence). CDR3 DNA sequence: TGTGCCAGCAGTAGACTAGCGGGAAACAATGAGCAGTTCTTC. Residues: CASSRLAGNNEQFF.

The V call is TRBV5-1, the J call TRBJ2-3; 11 bases line up with TRBD2. The CDR3 contains 16 residues. Germline CDR1 is SGHRS and CDR2 is YFSETQ. V shed 4 bases, J shed 1 base, and the junction held 5 bases outside the gene matches. The CDR3 sequence is CASSTLAGGRTDTQYF. CDR3 sequence (DNA): TGCGCCAGCAGCACCCTAGCGGGAGGCCGCACAGATACGCAGTATTTT.

The chain links TRBV2 to TRBJ1-5; D perhaps matches TRBD1 (5 bases). This CDR3 comprises 15 residues. CDR1 and CDR2 (germline): SNHLY, FYNNEI. Trimming shortened V by 3 bases and J by 3 bases, and 12 bases separated the two germline ends. CDR3 DNA: TGTGCCAGCAGTGAGGGTTCAGGGTTCAATCAGCCCCAGCATTTT. This gives the protein CASSEGSGFNQPQHF.

This clone showed up just once. The V gene is TRBV28, the J gene TRBJ1-3; D possibly corresponds to TRBD1 (6 bases). CDR1 and CDR2 (germline): MDHEN, SYDVKM. The CDR3 sequence is 15 residues long. Between the trimmed V and J ends, which lost 7 bases and 0 bases, there was a span of 13 bases. CDR3 DNA sequence: TGTGCCAGCAAACCCGGGACAAACTCTGGAAACACCATATATTTT. Translation gives CASKPGTNSGNTIYF.

CDR3 sequence (DNA): TGTGCCAGCAGGAGGGGGGGGGATTCACCCCTCCACTTT. Translating gives CASRRGGDSPLHF. The V gene is TRBV27, the J gene TRBJ1-6; TRBD1 might be the D (6 bases). Germline V lookup: CDR1 MNHEY, CDR2 SMNVEV (reference sequence). The CDR3 has 13 amino acids. V lost 6 bases and J 8 bases, leaving 11 bases between the germline ends.

This sequence joins TRBV3-1 (or the pseudogene TRBV3-2) and TRBJ1-2, with 10 bases that match TRBD1. In germline, CDR1 is LGHDT, CDR2 YNNKEL (reference sequence). CDR3 length equals 15 residues. The J segment lost 4 bases and the V segment lost 2 bases, leaving 4 bases of the junction unmatched. DNA of the CDR3: TGTGCCAGCAGCCAATGGGACAGGGGCTCCTATGGCTACACCTTC. Protein: CASSQWDRGSYGYTF.

V usage is TRBV6-5 and J usage is TRBJ2-2, with 8 bases aligning to TRBD2. This CDR3 has 14 amino acids. CDR1 and CDR2 from the germline V gene are MNHEY and SVGAGI. Trimming removed 7 bases from V and 4 bases from J; junction bases left unmatched: 5. The CDR3 region is CASTSGRITGELFF. CDR3 coding DNA: TGTGCCAGCACCAGCGGGAGAATCACCGGGGAGCTGTTTTTT.